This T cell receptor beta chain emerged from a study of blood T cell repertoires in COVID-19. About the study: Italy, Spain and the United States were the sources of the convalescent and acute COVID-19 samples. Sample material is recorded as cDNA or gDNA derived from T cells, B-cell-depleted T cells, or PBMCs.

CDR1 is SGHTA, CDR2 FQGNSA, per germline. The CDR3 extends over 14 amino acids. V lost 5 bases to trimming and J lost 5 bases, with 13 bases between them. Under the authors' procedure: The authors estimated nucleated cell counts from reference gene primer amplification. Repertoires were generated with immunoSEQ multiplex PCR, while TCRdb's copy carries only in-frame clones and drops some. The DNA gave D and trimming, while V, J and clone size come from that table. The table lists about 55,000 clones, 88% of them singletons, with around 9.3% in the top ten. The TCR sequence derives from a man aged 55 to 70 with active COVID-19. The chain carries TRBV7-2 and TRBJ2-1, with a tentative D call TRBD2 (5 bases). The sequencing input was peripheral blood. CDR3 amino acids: CASSPTRRDNEQFF. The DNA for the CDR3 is TGTGCCAGCAGCCCCACCCGGCGGGACAATGAGCAGTTCTTC. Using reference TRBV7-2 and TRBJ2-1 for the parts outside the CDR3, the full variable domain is GAGVSQSPSNKVTEKGKDVELRCDPISGHTALYWYRQSLGQGLEFLIYFQGNSAPDKSGLPSDRFSAERTGGSVSTLTIQRTQQEDSAVYLCASSPTRRDNEQFFGPGTRLTVL.